The entry below describes one TCR beta chain. The data were taken from a study of cytomegalovirus exposure and HLA in healthy donors. J lost 0 bases, V lost 7 bases, and 2 bases had no gene match. This CDR3 has 13 amino acids. Germline V gene sequence: CDR1 SGHTA, CDR2 FQGTGA. It was with 60 Vbeta and 13 Jbeta primers that the PCR ran. Sequencing was performed with immunoSEQ multiplex PCR; in TCRdb, only in-frame clones are kept and a portion is missing. The sample consists of 120,000 to 150,000 clones, around 80% of them appearing once. The chain employs TRBV7-3 and TRBJ2-7; 8 nucleotides align to TRBD2. This TCR was sampled from a man aged 40-50 years in good health and CMV-seropositive. Input material: PBMCs. The DNA for the CDR3 is TGTGCCAGCACCAGCGGGAGCTCCTACGAGCAGTACTTC. Translation: CASTSGSSYEQYF.